A single sample gave rise to the 26 T cell receptor beta chains below, sequenced in a study of spatial heterogeneity in lung cancer. TCRdb independently ran MiXCR on the 5' RACE reads; one entry per CDR3 protein. The data hold about 92,000 distinct CDR3 sequences, with approximately 12% observed a single time. Time point in this sample: sample taken at primary tumor resection. Sequencing was performed on PBMCs, taken at surgery. The receptor source for this set is a male donor with early-stage non-small cell lung cancer.

The rearrangement joins TRBV7-3 to TRBJ2-3; TRBD2 agrees at 12 bases. CDR1 is SGHTA and CDR2 is FQGTGA in the germline V gene. The CDR3 loop spans 15 amino acids. The V segment lost 5 bases and the J segment 2 bases; nucleotides outside the gene matches: 2. CDR3 bases: TGTGCCAGCAGCGGGACTAGCGGGCCCACAGATACGCAGTATTTT. Amino acid sequence: CASSGTSGPTDTQYF. Supplemented by reference TRBV7-3 and TRBJ2-3, the full variable domain reads GAGVSQTPSNKVTEKGKYVELRCDPISGHTALYWYRQSLGQGPEFLIYFQGTGAADDSGLPNDRFFAVRPEGSVSTLKIQRTERGDSAVYLCASSGTSGPTDTQYFGPGTRLTVL.

In this sample, this clonotype turned up once. The J gene is TRBJ1-2, the V gene TRBV6-2 or TRBV6-3, with a weak D call TRBD1 (5 bases). Germline assignment: CDR1 MNHEY and CDR2 SVGEGT. This CDR3 contains 14 residues. V was clipped by 2 bases and J by 6 bases, with 13 bases between them. CDR3 residues: CASSYDSFGDGYTF. CDR3 nucleotide sequence: TGTGCCAGCAGTTACGACAGCTTCGGGGATGGCTACACCTTC.

This clonotype was seen a handful of times. The rearrangement links TRBV20-1 to TRBJ1-1; D remains ambiguous. CDR1 is DFQATT, CDR2 SNEGSKA, per germline (reference sequence). This CDR3 spans 14 amino acids. Trimming cost V 4 bases and J 0 bases, with 12 bases left between them. The CDR3 DNA reads TGCAGTGCTACCAACCCGGGATTGAACACTGAAGCTTTCTTT. This sequence encodes CSATNPGLNTEAFF.

This clonotype was counted many times. The rearrangement uses TRBV4-3 and TRBJ2-1; no reliable D call. Germline CDR1 reads LGHNA; CDR2 reads YSLEER. The CDR3 covers 14 residues. Trimming removed 1 base at V and 3 bases at J, with 7 bases between. CDR3 region: CASSQGENYNEQFF. CDR3 DNA: TGCGCCAGCAGCCAAGGGGAAAACTACAATGAGCAGTTCTTC.

In its sample, this clonotype was seen a few times. The CDR3 DNA sequence: TGTGCCAGCAGCAAACTAGCGGGAGGTTCCACCGGGGAGCTGTTTTTT. Its translation is CASSKLAGGSTGELFF. The V call is TRBV27, the J call TRBJ2-2, with 12 bases identical to TRBD2. CDR1 is MNHEY and CDR2 is SMNVEV in the germline V gene (reference sequence). V dropped 6 bases and J dropped 4; count of bases not matched to a gene: 6. The CDR3 sequence is 16 residues long.

This clonotype was seen at least ten times. This sequence joins TRBV4-3 and TRBJ2-1, with 14 positions matching TRBD2. This CDR3 is 17 amino acids long. The V gene end was trimmed by 0 bases and the J gene end by 6 bases; junction bases not matched to a gene: 4. Germline V gene data show CDR1 as LGHNA and CDR2 as YSLEER. CDR3 nucleotide sequence: TGCGCCAGCAGCCAAGAAGAGGGACTAGCGGGAGTCAATGAGCAGTTCTTC. Residues: CASSQEEGLAGVNEQFF.

This clonotype was observed a few times. V gene TRBV7-6 combines with J gene TRBJ2-3; D ambiguous. The germline V gene has CDR1 SGHVS and CDR2 FNYEAQ. V lost 1 base, J lost 0 bases, and 8 bases lay in between. The CDR3 has 15 amino acids. CDR3 nucleotide sequence: TGTGCCAGCAGCTTAGGCGTGTCTAGCACAGATACGCAGTATTTT. It translates to CASSLGVSSTDTQYF.

In its sample, this clonotype was seen a few times. The J gene is TRBJ2-5, the V gene TRBV11-2, with 9 bases fitting TRBD2. The ends lost 4 bases at V and 7 bases at J; junction bases unmatched: 7. The CDR3 has 14 residues. The germline V gene has CDR1 SGHAT and CDR2 FQNNGV. The CDR3 here is CASSYGGGAVTQYF. CDR3 nucleotides: TGTGCCAGCAGCTATGGCGGGGGGGCAGTGACCCAGTACTTC.

This clonotype showed up just a few times. This chain links TRBV20-1 with TRBJ2-1, with 10 bases that match TRBD2. J gave up 2 bases and V 0 bases, and 4 bases lay outside the gene matches. CDR1 is DFQATT and CDR2 is SNEGSKA in the germline V gene (reference sequence). This CDR3 contains 16 residues. CDR3 in amino acids: CSARDLAGVTYNEQFF. In nucleotides, the CDR3 is TGCAGTGCTAGAGATCTAGCGGGAGTGACCTACAATGAGCAGTTCTTC.

This clonotype was counted a few times. The V and J genes are TRBV11-2 and TRBJ2-3, with D unclear. Germline-derived CDR1 and CDR2 are SGHAT and FQNNGV. Trimming took 3 bases from V and 0 from J, leaving 7 bases between them. The CDR3 contains 14 residues. The CDR3 region is CASSFGVSTDTQYF. DNA for the CDR3: TGTGCCAGCAGCTTTGGCGTTAGCACAGATACGCAGTATTTT. Based on the CDR3 plus reference TRBV11-2 and TRBJ2-3, the full variable domain is EAGVAQSPRYKIIEKRQSVAFWCNPISGHATLYWYQQILGQGPKLLIQFQNNGVVDDSQLPKDRFSAERLKGVDSTLKIQPAKLEDSAVYLCASSFGVSTDTQYFGPGTRLTVL.

This clonotype was seen a handful of times. The chain links TRBV27 to TRBJ2-2; 8 positions match TRBD1. Trimming cost V 10 bases and J 4 bases; bases outside gene matches: 11. This CDR3 has 15 amino acids. Germline V lookup: CDR1 MNHEY, CDR2 SMNVEV (reference sequence). In DNA, the CDR3 is TGTGCCACCCAAGACAGGGGACGCTTCACCGGGGAGCTGTTTTTT. Encoded protein: CATQDRGRFTGELFF.

This chain connects TRBV27 to TRBJ1-1, with a possible D match to TRBD1 (5 bases). From germline, CDR1 is MNHEY and CDR2 SMNVEV (reference sequence). Trimming took 9 bases from V and 2 from J, leaving 10 bases between them. This CDR3 has 12 amino acids. CDR3 in DNA: TGTGCCAGTAAACAGGCTAACACTGAAGCTTTCTTT. Protein sequence: CASKQANTEAFF.

This clonotype was observed a few times. The J gene is TRBJ1-5, the V gene TRBV7-2, with D tentatively TRBD1 (6 bases). Trimming pared 5 bases from V and 9 bases from J, leaving 11 bases between. Germline CDR1 SGHTA, CDR2 FQGNSA. The CDR3 length is 12 residues. CDR3 nucleotide sequence: TGTGCCAGCAGCAAACCCAGGGGGCCCCAGCATTTT. Translation gives CASSKPRGPQHF.

The V call is TRBV20-1, the J call TRBJ2-7; D is unresolved. The CDR3 length is 11 residues. Germline loops: CDR1 DFQATT, CDR2 SNEGSKA (reference sequence). The germline V and J ends were trimmed by 0 bases and 3 bases, with 3 bases remaining between them. Written as DNA, the CDR3 is TGCAGTGCTAGAGAGGGCTACGAGCAGTACTTC. Its translation: CSAREGYEQYF.

The rearrangement links TRBV7-3 to TRBJ2-2, with D maybe TRBD1 (7 bases). Germline CDR1 is SGHTA and CDR2 is FQGTGA. The CDR3 spans 15 residues. Trimming pared 2 bases from V and 3 bases from J, leaving 10 bases between. The chain's CDR3 is CASSLQGGDTGELFF. CDR3 coding DNA: TGTGCCAGCAGCTTACAGGGGGGCGACACCGGGGAGCTGTTTTTT.

This clonotype was counted only a few times. The genes are TRBV5-1 and TRBJ2-5; 11 bases line up with TRBD2. Germline CDR1 is SGHRS and CDR2 is YFSETQ. The CDR3 covers 17 residues. The V and J ends lost 0 bases and 1 base, in that order; junction bases with no gene match: 5. CDR3 in amino acids: CASSLAGTSGPQETQYF. DNA for the CDR3: TGCGCCAGCAGCTTGGCCGGGACTAGCGGCCCCCAAGAGACCCAGTACTTC.

In this sample, this clonotype turned up a few times. This rearrangement joins TRBV28 to TRBJ1-4, with 7 bases identical to TRBD1. The CDR3 contains 15 residues. The V gene end was trimmed by 2 bases and the J gene end by 6 bases; junction bases not matched to a gene: 6. Germline CDR1 MDHEN, CDR2 SYDVKM. The CDR3, as DNA: TGTGCCAGCAGTTTAGGGTCGCAGGGGGATGAAAAACTGTTTTTT. It is translated as CASSLGSQGDEKLFF.

The genes are TRBV20-1 and TRBJ1-5; TRBD1 agrees at 11 bases. V was pared by 8 bases and J by 3 bases, with 6 bases of the junction left unmatched. Looked up from germline, CDR1 is DFQATT and CDR2 is SNEGSKA (reference sequence). This CDR3 is 14 amino acids long. In DNA form, the CDR3 reads TGCAGTCTGAGGACAGGGGGCCTCAATCAGCCCCAGCATTTT. As protein: CSLRTGGLNQPQHF.

Only a few counts were recorded for this clonotype. The V and J genes are TRBV7-8 and TRBJ1-1; 10 positions match TRBD1. CDR3 length: 16 residues. After removal of 4 bases from V and 1 base from J, the junction contained 6 bases not matched to a gene. Germline-derived CDR1 and CDR2 are SGHVS and FQNEAQ. Here the CDR3 DNA reads TGTGCCAGCAGCTCCCGGGACAGGGGATCGAACACTGAAGCTTTCTTT. Protein: CASSSRDRGSNTEAFF.

This clonotype showed up many times. The rearrangement uses TRBV5-5 and TRBJ1-1; possible D gene TRBD1, 5 bases. This CDR3 is built from 13 residues. V was pared by 3 bases and J by 2 bases, with 8 bases between. Germline V gene data show CDR1 as SGHKS and CDR2 as YYEKEE (reference sequence). Here the CDR3 reads CASSWQGNTEAFF. As DNA, the CDR3 is TGTGCCAGCAGCTGGCAGGGTAACACTGAAGCTTTCTTT.

The chain is built from TRBV20-1 and TRBJ2-5, with D perhaps TRBD1 (5 bases). Looked up from germline, CDR1 is DFQATT and CDR2 is SNEGSKA (reference sequence). Deletions cut 3 bases from V and 5 bases from J, with 13 bases between. This CDR3 spans 13 amino acids. CDR3 DNA sequence: TGCAGTGCTAGTAGCCGGACAAGCGAGACCCAGTACTTC. As protein: CSASSRTSETQYF.

This clonotype has only a few counts. The chain links TRBV6-2 or TRBV6-3 to TRBJ1-5, with 12 bases matching TRBD1. Germline V CDR1 and CDR2: MNHEY, SVGEGT. Germline trimming cut 5 bases from V and 6 bases from J; bases unmatched to any gene: 8. The CDR3 is 16 residues long. Here the CDR3 DNA reads TGTGCCAGCAGTGCTGCCGGGACAGGGGGCGGTCAGCCCCAGCATTTT. This codes for CASSAAGTGGGQPQHF.

This clonotype was counted a few times. This rearrangement joins TRBV6-6 to TRBJ2-1; D perhaps matches TRBD2 (6 bases). Germline V gene data show CDR1 as MNHNY and CDR2 as SVGAGI (reference sequence). Trimming stripped 6 bases from V and 1 base from J, with 22 bases between. The CDR3 consists of 18 residues. CDR3 sequence: CASRPGTPTSYSYNEQFF. The CDR3, as DNA: TGTGCCAGCAGACCTGGGACTCCGACTTCTTATTCCTACAATGAGCAGTTCTTC.

V is TRBV20-1 and J is TRBJ2-7, with a possible D match to TRBD2 (6 bases). V gave up 5 bases and J gave up 5 bases, with 16 bases separating them. Per germline, CDR1 DFQATT and CDR2 SNEGSKA (reference sequence). The CDR3 totals 13 residues. CDR3 loop: CSAVALGGNEQYF. In nucleotides, the CDR3 is TGCAGTGCTGTCGCCTTAGGAGGGAACGAGCAGTACTTC.

This clonotype was found many times. V usage is TRBV20-1 and J usage is TRBJ2-7; 11 bases are shared with TRBD1. Trimming cost V 6 bases and J 0 bases; bases outside gene matches: 4. Germline V lookup: CDR1 DFQATT, CDR2 SNEGSKA (reference sequence). This CDR3 has 14 residues. The CDR3 protein is CSALGQGGSYEQYF. The CDR3 coding sequence is TGCAGTGCCCTGGGACAGGGGGGCTCCTACGAGCAGTACTTC.

This chain joins TRBV7-6 and TRBJ2-5, with no clear D. Germline loops: CDR1 SGHVS, CDR2 FNYEAQ. The germline V and J ends were trimmed by 2 bases and 1 base, with 2 bases remaining between them. This CDR3 has 12 residues. The CDR3 sequence: CASSLIQETQYF. The DNA of the CDR3 is TGTGCCAGCAGCTTAATCCAAGAGACCCAGTACTTC.